This T cell receptor (beta chain) was sequenced in a study of blood T cells in healthy people across ages. A single count supports this clonotype. Primers used in a second PCR of about 7 to 12 cycles were a sample-barcoded 5' primer and a J-beta primer mix. TCRdb reprocessed the 5' RACE reads with MiXCR, giving one entry per CDR3 protein. The sample has about 1 million distinct CDR3 sequences, 20% to 25% seen once. The germline CDR1 and CDR2 sequences are MDHEN and SYDVKM. The CDR3 extends over 15 amino acids. With 6 bases removed from V and 4 bases from J, the gap between germline ends came to 16 bases. This sample also appeared in a second study, on T cells of mothers and their children.

The rearrangement links TRBV28 to TRBJ1-5; tentative D call: TRBD1 (5 bases). The clonotype comes from a girl aged 2 to 10 in good health. The specimen was blood. The CDR3 DNA reads as TGTGCCAGCAGCCGGGGACGGTTCCTTAATCAGCCCCAGCATTTT. Amino acids: CASSRGRFLNQPQHF. Based on the CDR3 plus reference TRBV28 and TRBJ1-5, the full variable domain is DVKVTQSSRYLVKRTGEKVFLECVQDMDHENMFWYRQDPGLGLRLIYFSYDVKMKEKGDIPEGYSVSREKKERFSLILESASTNQTSMYLCASSRGRFLNQPQHFGDGTRLSIL.